These T cell receptor beta chains were read from a single sample in a study of T cell changes during pregnancy in multiple sclerosis. Assay used: immunoSEQ multiplex PCR; TCRdb lists only in-frame clones, some missing. The sample comprises approximately 45,000 clones, about nine tenths of which are singletons, and roughly 0.7% rests with the top ten. Source: CD4+ T cells from peripheral blood mononuclear cells, taken in the first trimester of pregnancy. These receptors were obtained from a female donor with multiple sclerosis, enrolled in a pregnancy study. The CDR3 runs from the conserved cysteine through the conserved F or W. The order of the fields is CDR3 protein, D gene, V gene. A D gene is named only where the DNA matches it firmly.

cdr3_aa: CSVHRVKEQFF
d_call: .
v_call: TRBV29-1

cdr3_aa: CASSPTDYGYTF
d_call: .
v_call: TRBV18

cdr3_aa: CASSRRRSDTEAFF
d_call: .
v_call: TRBV19

cdr3_aa: CSGTSGSGDTQYF
d_call: TRBD2
v_call: TRBV29-1

cdr3_aa: CASSITDQETQYF
d_call: .
v_call: TRBV19

cdr3_aa: CASSTGLAGGNEQFF
d_call: TRBD2
v_call: TRBV5-1

cdr3_aa: CSVTPGTSGTGELFF
d_call: TRBD2
v_call: TRBV29-1

cdr3_aa: CASREDRGLTDTQYF
d_call: TRBD1
v_call: TRBV28

cdr3_aa: CASSFSQTRNNNEQFF
d_call: .
v_call: TRBV7-2

cdr3_aa: CSVEEGGGTSGYNEQFF
d_call: TRBD2
v_call: TRBV29-1

cdr3_aa: CASSLGGLANEQFF
d_call: TRBD2
v_call: TRBV5-1

cdr3_aa: CASSKRPGLATGELFF
d_call: TRBD2
v_call: TRBV9

cdr3_aa: CASSEARQPQHF
d_call: .
v_call: TRBV6-1

cdr3_aa: CASGFDGGTEAFF
d_call: .
v_call: TRBV27

cdr3_aa: CSVRRTGGLNAFF
d_call: TRBD1
v_call: TRBV29-1

cdr3_aa: CASSTPAGLNYGYTF
d_call: .
v_call: TRBV28

cdr3_aa: CASSLVAANTGELFF
d_call: .
v_call: TRBV7-3

cdr3_aa: CASSNDPGSEAFF
d_call: .
v_call: TRBV7-2

cdr3_aa: CASSADRFPGGNTIYF
d_call: .
v_call: TRBV9

cdr3_aa: CASSAGTSGSVQYF
d_call: TRBD2
v_call: TRBV19

cdr3_aa: CASSETGQGGSGYTF
d_call: TRBD1
v_call: TRBV2

cdr3_aa: CAISPGTSYEQYF
d_call: .
v_call: TRBV10-3

cdr3_aa: CASGLAGAHYEQYF
d_call: TRBD2
v_call: TRBV28